This T cell receptor beta chain comes out of a study of blood T cell repertoires in COVID-19. Study context: COVID-19 samples collected from the United States, Italy and Spain covered acute and convalescent phases. The cDNA or gDNA used as material had been derived from T cells, B-cell-depleted T cells, or PBMCs.

The V gene's germline CDR1 is MNHNS and CDR2 SASEGT. This CDR3 has 16 amino acids. Trimming removed 4 bases from V and 0 bases from J, with 14 bases in between. The repertoire was sequenced with immunoSEQ multiplex PCR; TCRdb's copy has only in-frame clones and lacks some. The sample yields about 170,000 clones, around four fifths seen once. The sequence came from a woman older than 75 with acute or convalescent COVID-19. Input material: peripheral blood. V usage is TRBV6-1 and J usage is TRBJ2-3, with D perhaps matching TRBD1 (5 bases). Written as DNA, the CDR3 is TGTGCCAGCAGTGGCCGACAGTCCTATAGCACAGATACGCAGTATTTT. Its translation is CASSGRQSYSTDTQYF.